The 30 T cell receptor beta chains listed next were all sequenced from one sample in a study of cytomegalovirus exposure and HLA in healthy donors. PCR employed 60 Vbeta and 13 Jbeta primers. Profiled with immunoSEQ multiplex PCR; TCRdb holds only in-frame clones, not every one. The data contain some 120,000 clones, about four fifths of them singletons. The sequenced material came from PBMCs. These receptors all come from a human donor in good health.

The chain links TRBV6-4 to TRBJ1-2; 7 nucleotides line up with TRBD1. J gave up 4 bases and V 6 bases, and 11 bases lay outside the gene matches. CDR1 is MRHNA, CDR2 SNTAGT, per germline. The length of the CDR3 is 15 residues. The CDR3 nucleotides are TGTGCCAGCAGCCCAGCCTCGACAGGGAGCTATGGCTACACCTTC. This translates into CASSPASTGSYGYTF.

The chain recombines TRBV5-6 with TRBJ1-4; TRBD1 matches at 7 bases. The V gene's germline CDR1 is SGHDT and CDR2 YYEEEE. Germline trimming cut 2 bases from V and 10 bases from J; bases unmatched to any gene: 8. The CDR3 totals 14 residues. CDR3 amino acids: CASSFVEGAGKLFF. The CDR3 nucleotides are TGTGCCAGCAGCTTTGTCGAGGGGGCCGGAAAACTGTTTTTT.

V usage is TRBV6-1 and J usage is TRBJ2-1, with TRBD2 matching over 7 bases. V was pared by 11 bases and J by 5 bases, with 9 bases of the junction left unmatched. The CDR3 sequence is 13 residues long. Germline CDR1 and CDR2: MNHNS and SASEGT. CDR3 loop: CAGAFRGDNEQFF. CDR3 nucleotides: TGTGCCGGGGCCTTTCGGGGGGACAATGAGCAGTTCTTC.

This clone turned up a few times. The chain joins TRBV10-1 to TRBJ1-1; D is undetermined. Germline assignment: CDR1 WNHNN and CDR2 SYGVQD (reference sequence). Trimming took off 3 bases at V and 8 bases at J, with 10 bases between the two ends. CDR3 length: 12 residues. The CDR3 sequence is CASSDGSLEAFF. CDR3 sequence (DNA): TGCGCCAGCAGTGATGGCAGTTTAGAAGCTTTCTTT.

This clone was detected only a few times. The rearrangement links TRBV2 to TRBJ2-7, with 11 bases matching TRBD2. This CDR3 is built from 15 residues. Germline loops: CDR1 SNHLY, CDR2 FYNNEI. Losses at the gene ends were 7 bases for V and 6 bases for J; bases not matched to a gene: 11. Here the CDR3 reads CASTAMLGTSGEQYF. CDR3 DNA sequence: TGTGCCAGCACCGCCATGTTGGGGACTAGCGGCGAGCAGTACTTC. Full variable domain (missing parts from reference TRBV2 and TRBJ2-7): EPEVTQTPSHQVTQMGQEVILRCVPISNHLYFYWYRQILGQKVEFLVSFYNNEISEKSEIFDDQFSVERPDGSNFTLKIRSTKLEDSAMYFCASTAMLGTSGEQYFGPGTRLTVT.

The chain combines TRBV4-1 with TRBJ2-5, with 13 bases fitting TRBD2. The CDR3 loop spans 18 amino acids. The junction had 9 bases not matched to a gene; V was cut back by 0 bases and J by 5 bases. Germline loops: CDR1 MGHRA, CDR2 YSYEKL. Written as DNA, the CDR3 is TGCGCCAGCAGCCAAGATCCACTAGCGGGGGGGATATTGGAGACCCAGTACTTC. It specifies CASSQDPLAGGILETQYF.

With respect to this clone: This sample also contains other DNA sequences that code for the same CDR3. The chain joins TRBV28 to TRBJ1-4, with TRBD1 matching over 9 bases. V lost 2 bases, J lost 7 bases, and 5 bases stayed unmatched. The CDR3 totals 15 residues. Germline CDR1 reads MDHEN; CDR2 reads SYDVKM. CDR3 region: CASSLGGQGGEKLFF. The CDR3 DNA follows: TGTGCCAGCAGTTTAGGGGGACAGGGAGGTGAAAAACTGTTTTTT.

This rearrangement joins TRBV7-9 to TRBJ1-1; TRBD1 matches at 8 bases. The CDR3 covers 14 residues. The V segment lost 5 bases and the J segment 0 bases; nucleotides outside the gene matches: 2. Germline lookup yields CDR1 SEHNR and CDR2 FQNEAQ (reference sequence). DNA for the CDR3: TGTGCCAGCAGCCGGACAGGGATGAACACTGAAGCTTTCTTT. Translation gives CASSRTGMNTEAFF.

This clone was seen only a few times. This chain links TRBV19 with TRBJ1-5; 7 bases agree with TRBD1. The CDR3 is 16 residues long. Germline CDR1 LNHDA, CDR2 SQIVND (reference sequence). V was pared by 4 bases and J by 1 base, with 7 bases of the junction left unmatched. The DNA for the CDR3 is TGTGCCAGTAGTAGGGCTGCACAGGGGAGCAATCAGCCCCAGCATTTT. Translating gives CASSRAAQGSNQPQHF. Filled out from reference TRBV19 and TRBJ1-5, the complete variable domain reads DGGITQSPKYLFRKEGQNVTLSCEQNLNHDAMYWYRQDPGQGLRLIYYSQIVNDFQKGDIAEGYSVSREKKESFPLTVTSAQKNPTAFYLCASSRAAQGSNQPQHFGDGTRLSIL.

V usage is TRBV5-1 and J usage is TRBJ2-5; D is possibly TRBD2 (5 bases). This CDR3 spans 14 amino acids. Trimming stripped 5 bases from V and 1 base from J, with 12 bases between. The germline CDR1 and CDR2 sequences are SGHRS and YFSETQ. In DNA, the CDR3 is TGCGCCAGCAGTTCGGGTGGGAGCCAAGAGACCCAGTACTTC. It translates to CASSSGGSQETQYF.

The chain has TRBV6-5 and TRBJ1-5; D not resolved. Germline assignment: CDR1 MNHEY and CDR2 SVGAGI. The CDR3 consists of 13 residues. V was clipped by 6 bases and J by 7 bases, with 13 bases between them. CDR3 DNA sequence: TGTGCCAGCAGCCAAGATGCCAGGCAGCCCCAGCATTTT. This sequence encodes CASSQDARQPQHF.

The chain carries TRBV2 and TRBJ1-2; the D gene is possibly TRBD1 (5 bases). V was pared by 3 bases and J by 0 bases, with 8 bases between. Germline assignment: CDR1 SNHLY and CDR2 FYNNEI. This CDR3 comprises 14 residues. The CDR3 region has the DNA TGTGCCAGCAGTGAGCGGGGACCTAACTATGGCTACACCTTC. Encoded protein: CASSERGPNYGYTF.

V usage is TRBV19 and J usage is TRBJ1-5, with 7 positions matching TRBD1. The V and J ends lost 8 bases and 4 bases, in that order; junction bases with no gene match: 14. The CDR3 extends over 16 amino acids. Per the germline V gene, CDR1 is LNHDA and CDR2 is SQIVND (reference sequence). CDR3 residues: CASAPERTGRNQPQHF. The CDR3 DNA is TGTGCCAGTGCCCCTGAACGGACAGGCCGAAATCAGCCCCAGCATTTT. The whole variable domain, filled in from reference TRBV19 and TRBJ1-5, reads DGGITQSPKYLFRKEGQNVTLSCEQNLNHDAMYWYRQDPGQGLRLIYYSQIVNDFQKGDIAEGYSVSREKKESFPLTVTSAQKNPTAFYLCASAPERTGRNQPQHFGDGTRLSIL.

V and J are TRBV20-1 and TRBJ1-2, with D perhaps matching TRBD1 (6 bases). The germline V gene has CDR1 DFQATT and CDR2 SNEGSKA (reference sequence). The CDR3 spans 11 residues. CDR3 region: CSVTGSGGYTF. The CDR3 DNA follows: TGCAGCGTTACAGGGTCGGGTGGCTACACCTTC.

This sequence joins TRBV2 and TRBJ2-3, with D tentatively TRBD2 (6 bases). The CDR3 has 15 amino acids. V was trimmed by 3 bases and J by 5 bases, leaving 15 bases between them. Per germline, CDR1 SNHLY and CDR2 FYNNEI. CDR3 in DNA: TGTGCCAGCAGTGAGGGGCTAGCGTCCCTAGATACGCAGTATTTT. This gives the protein CASSEGLASLDTQYF.

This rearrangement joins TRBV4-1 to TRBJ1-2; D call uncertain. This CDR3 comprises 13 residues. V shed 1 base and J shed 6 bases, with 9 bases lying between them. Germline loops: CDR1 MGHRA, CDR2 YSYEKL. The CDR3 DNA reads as TGCGCCAGCAGCCAAGGTTTCCGGGATGGCTACACCTTC. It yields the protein CASSQGFRDGYTF.

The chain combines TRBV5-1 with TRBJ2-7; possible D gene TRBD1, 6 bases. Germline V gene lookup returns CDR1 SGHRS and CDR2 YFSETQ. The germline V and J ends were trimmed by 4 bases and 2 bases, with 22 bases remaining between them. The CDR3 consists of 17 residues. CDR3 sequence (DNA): TGCGCCAGCAGCCCCTTTTTAGGACAGAGGGGTACCTACGAGCAGTACTTC. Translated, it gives CASSPFLGQRGTYEQYF.

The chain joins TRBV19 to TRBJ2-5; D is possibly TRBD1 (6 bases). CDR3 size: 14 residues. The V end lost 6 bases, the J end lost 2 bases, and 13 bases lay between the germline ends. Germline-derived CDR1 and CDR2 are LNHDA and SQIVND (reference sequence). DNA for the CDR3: TGTGCCAGTAGCCACCGACAGGCACAAGAGACCCAGTACTTC. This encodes CASSHRQAQETQYF.

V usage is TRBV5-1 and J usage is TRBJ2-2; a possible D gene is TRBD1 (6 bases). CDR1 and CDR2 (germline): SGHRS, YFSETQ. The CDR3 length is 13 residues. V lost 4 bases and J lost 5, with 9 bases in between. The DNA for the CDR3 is TGCGCCAGCAGCGTAGACAGGACCGGGGAGCTGTTTTTT. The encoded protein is CASSVDRTGELFF.

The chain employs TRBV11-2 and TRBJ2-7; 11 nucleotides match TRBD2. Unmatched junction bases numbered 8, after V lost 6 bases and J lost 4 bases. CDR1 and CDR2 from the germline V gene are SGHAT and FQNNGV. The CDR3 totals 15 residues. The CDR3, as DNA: TGTGCCAGCAGGGAATCTAGCGGGGGGACGTACGAGCAGTACTTC. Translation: CASRESSGGTYEQYF.

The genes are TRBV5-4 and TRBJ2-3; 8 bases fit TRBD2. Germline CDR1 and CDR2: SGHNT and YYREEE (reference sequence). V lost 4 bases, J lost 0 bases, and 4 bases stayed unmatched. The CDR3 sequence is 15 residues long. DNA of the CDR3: TGTGCCAGCAGCGGCGGGGGGCCGAGCACAGATACGCAGTATTTT. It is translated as CASSGGGPSTDTQYF.

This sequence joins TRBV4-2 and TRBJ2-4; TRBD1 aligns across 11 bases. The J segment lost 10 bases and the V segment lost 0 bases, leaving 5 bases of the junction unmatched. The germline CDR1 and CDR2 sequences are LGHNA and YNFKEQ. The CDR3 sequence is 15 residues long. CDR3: CASSQEFGDRGIQYF. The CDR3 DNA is TGTGCCAGCAGCCAAGAGTTCGGGGACAGGGGGATTCAGTACTTC.

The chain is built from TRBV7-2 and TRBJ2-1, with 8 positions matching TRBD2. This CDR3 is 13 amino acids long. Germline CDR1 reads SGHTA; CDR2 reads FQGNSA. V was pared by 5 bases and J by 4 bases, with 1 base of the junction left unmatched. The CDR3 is CASSAGGYNEQFF. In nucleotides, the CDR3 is TGTGCCAGCAGCGCGGGAGGTTACAATGAGCAGTTCTTC.

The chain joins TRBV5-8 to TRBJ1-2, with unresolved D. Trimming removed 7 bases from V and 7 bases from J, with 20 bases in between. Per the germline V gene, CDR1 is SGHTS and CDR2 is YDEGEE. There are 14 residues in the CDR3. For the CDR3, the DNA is TGTGCCAGCGGAAACGGAGCCCGCCTTCGTGGCTACACCTTC. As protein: CASGNGARLRGYTF.

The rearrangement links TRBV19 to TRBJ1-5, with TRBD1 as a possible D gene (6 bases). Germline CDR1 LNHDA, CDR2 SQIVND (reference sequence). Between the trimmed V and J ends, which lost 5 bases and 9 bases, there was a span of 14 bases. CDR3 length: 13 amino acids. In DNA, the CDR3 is TGTGCCAGTAGTCGGGACATTTTCGGGCCCCAGCATTTT. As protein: CASSRDIFGPQHF.

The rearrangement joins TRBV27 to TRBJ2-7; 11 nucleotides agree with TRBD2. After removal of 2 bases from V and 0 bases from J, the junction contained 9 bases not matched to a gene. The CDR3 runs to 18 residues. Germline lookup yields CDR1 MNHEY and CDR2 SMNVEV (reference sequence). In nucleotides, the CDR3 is TGTGCCAGCAGTTTAAGGGGGACTAGCGGAATCTTCTCCTACGAGCAGTACTTC. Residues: CASSLRGTSGIFSYEQYF.

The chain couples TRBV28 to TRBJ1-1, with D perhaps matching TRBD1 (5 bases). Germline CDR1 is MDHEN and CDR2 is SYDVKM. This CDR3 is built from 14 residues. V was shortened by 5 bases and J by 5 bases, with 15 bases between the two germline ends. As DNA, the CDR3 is TGTGCCAGCAGTCTCCCCGCGGGGGTTACTGAAGCTTTCTTT. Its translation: CASSLPAGVTEAFF.

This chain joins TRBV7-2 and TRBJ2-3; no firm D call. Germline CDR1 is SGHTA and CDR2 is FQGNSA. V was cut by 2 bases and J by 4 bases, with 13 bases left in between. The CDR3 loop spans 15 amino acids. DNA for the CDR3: TGTGCCAGCAGCTTACGATCTCTCGGTCCAGATACGCAGTATTTT. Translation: CASSLRSLGPDTQYF.

The CDR3 sequence is CASSLPRGSYNEQFF. For the CDR3, the DNA is TGCGCCAGCAGCTTGCCTCGGGGGTCCTACAATGAGCAGTTCTTC. The gene calls are TRBV5-1 and TRBJ2-1; TRBD2 is a possible D gene (6 bases). Germline V gives CDR1 SGHRS, CDR2 YFSETQ. Deletions cut 1 base from V and 1 base from J, with 9 bases between. This CDR3 spans 15 amino acids. The full variable domain, rest sourced from reference TRBV5-1 and TRBJ2-1, is KAGVTQTPRYLIKTRGQQVTLSCSPISGHRSVSWYQQTPGQGLQFLFEYFSETQRNKGNFPGRFSGRQFSNSRSEMNVSTLELGDSALYLCASSLPRGSYNEQFFGPGTRLTVL.

CDR3 nucleotide sequence: TGTGCCAGCAGTCCGGACAGATTCTATGGCTACACCTTC. It codes for CASSPDRFYGYTF. The chain combines TRBV6-6 with TRBJ1-2; tentative D call: TRBD1 (6 bases). With 5 bases removed from V and 4 bases from J, the gap between germline ends came to 11 bases. The CDR3 length is 13 residues. Germline lookup yields CDR1 MNHNY and CDR2 SVGAGI (reference sequence).